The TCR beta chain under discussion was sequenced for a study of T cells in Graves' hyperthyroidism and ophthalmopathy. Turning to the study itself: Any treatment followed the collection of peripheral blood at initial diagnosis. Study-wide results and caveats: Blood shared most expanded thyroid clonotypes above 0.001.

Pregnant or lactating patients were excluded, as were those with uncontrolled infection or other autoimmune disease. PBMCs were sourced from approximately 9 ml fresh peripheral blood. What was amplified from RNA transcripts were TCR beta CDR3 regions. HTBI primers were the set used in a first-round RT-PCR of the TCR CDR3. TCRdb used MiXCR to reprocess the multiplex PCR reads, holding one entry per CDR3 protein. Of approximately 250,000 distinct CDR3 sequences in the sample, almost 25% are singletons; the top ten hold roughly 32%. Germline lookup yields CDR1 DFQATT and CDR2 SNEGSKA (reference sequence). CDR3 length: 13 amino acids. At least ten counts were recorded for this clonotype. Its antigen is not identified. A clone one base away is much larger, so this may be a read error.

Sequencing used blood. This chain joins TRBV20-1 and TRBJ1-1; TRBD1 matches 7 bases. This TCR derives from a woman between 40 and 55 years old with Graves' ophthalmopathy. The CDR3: CRAGRTGKYEAFF. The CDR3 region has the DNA TGCAGAGCTGGAAGGACAGGCAAGTATGAAGCTTTCTTT.